The 17 T cell receptor beta chains below all came from one sample that was sequenced in a study of cytomegalovirus exposure and HLA in healthy donors. It was with 60 Vbeta and 13 Jbeta primers that the PCR ran. Sequenced by immunoSEQ multiplex PCR; TCRdb stores in-frame clones only, minus some. Here the sample spans more than 70,000 clones, roughly 80% being singletons. Sequencing was carried out using PBMCs. The receptors derive from a boy aged 5-17 years in good health and CMV-seronegative.

This chain joins TRBV2 and TRBJ2-5, with 8 bases that match TRBD1. Unmatched junction bases numbered 12, after V lost 7 bases and J lost 5 bases. Germline V lookup: CDR1 SNHLY, CDR2 FYNNEI. The CDR3 spans 15 residues. The CDR3 DNA reads as TGTGCCAGCACAAACCGACAGGGGAGCGGGGAGACCCAGTACTTC. It is translated as CASTNRQGSGETQYF.

This rearrangement joins TRBV29-1 to TRBJ2-7; 11 positions agree with TRBD1. The germline gives CDR1 SQVTM, CDR2 ANQGSEA. The CDR3 extends over 15 amino acids. Losses at the gene ends were 3 bases for V and 2 bases for J; bases not matched to a gene: 6. Written as DNA, the CDR3 is TGCAGCGTTGATTCAAGGACAGGGGGCACCTACGAGCAGTACTTC. It is translated as CSVDSRTGGTYEQYF.

This chain links TRBV20-1 with TRBJ1-1; no clear D. The CDR3 spans 11 residues. V was cut by 5 bases and J by 1 base, with 5 bases left in between. Germline loops: CDR1 DFQATT, CDR2 SNEGSKA (reference sequence). This CDR3 is CSALPNTEAFF. The CDR3 nucleotides are TGCAGTGCTCTACCGAACACTGAAGCTTTCTTT.

This clone has only one observation. V and J are TRBV4-3 and TRBJ2-1; TRBD2 matches at 12 bases. The V gene end was trimmed by 3 bases and the J gene end by 4 bases; junction bases not matched to a gene: 7. Per the germline V gene, CDR1 is LGHNA and CDR2 is YSLEER. This CDR3 is 17 amino acids long. The CDR3 DNA sequence: TGCGCCAGCAGCCAGGCTCTAGCGGGAGGGCTTTACAATGAGCAGTTCTTC. The encoded protein is CASSQALAGGLYNEQFF.

The chain has TRBV5-1 and TRBJ1-6; D is ambiguous. Deletions cut 7 bases from V and 0 bases from J, with 11 bases between. The V gene's germline CDR1 is SGHRS and CDR2 YFSETQ. The CDR3 has 15 residues. CDR3 in DNA: TGCGCCAGCGGGGTAGGGAGCTCCTATAATTCACCCCTCCACTTT. This translates into CASGVGSSYNSPLHF.

The chain uses TRBV30 and TRBJ1-1, with D perhaps matching TRBD1 (6 bases). The CDR3 contains 14 residues. Trimming took 4 bases from V and 1 from J, leaving 13 bases between them. Germline assignment: CDR1 GTSNPN and CDR2 SVGIG (reference sequence). CDR3 sequence: CAWTLDSRNTEAFF. The CDR3 nucleotides are TGTGCCTGGACCCTGGACAGCCGGAACACTGAAGCTTTCTTT.

In its sample, this clone was seen once. The V call is TRBV30, the J call TRBJ2-3; TRBD2 is a possible D gene (6 bases). Germline lookup yields CDR1 GTSNPN and CDR2 SVGIG (reference sequence). Trimming took 1 base from V and 5 from J, leaving 10 bases between them. The CDR3 spans 13 residues. The CDR3 loop reads CAWSGPEGDTQYF. DNA for the CDR3: TGTGCCTGGAGTGGACCGGAGGGAGATACGCAGTATTTT.

The V and J genes are TRBV7-9 and TRBJ2-1; D may be TRBD1 (6 bases). The CDR3 length is 19 residues. Germline loops: CDR1 SEHNR, CDR2 FQNEAQ (reference sequence). V lost 4 bases and J 6 bases, leaving 28 bases between the germline ends. The CDR3 DNA follows: TGTGCCAGCAGCTCCCGAACGGTGGCAGGGGAAAGGGCCTTCAATGAGCAGTTCTTC. Its protein product is CASSSRTVAGERAFNEQFF.

This clone was detected only once. This chain uses TRBV28 with TRBJ2-7; 8 bases match TRBD2. This CDR3 region has 16 residues. Trimming cost V 5 bases and J 1 base; bases outside gene matches: 10. Germline CDR1 and CDR2: MDHEN and SYDVKM. DNA of the CDR3: TGTGCCAGCAGTAGAATAGGGACTAGTGGTTCCTACGAGCAGTACTTC. It is translated as CASSRIGTSGSYEQYF.

This clone has a single count. The chain has TRBV30 and TRBJ1-2; no firm D call. Germline V gene sequence: CDR1 GTSNPN, CDR2 SVGIG (reference sequence). This CDR3 contains 11 residues. V lost 4 bases, J lost 4 bases, and 7 bases lay in between. CDR3 bases: TGTGCCTGGACGGACTCCTATGGCTACACCTTC. Its protein product is CAWTDSYGYTF.

This clone showed up just once. V and J are TRBV5-4 and TRBJ1-1; maybe TRBD1 (6 bases). Trimming cost V 3 bases and J 12 bases, with 18 bases left between them. The CDR3 spans 13 residues. CDR1 and CDR2 (germline): SGHNT, YYREEE (reference sequence). The CDR3 reads CASSWKTGLRTFF. CDR3 sequence (DNA): TGTGCCAGCAGCTGGAAGACAGGATTGAGAACTTTCTTT.

This clone turned up a few times. V is TRBV6-5 and J is TRBJ2-7; D is possibly TRBD2 (5 bases). From germline, CDR1 is MNHEY and CDR2 SVGAGI. This CDR3 is 14 amino acids long. Deletions cut 1 base from V and 3 bases from J, with 10 bases between. CDR3 coding DNA: TGTGCCAGCAGTTACTACGGGGAGCTCTACGAGCAGTACTTC. Amino acid sequence: CASSYYGELYEQYF.

The J gene is TRBJ1-2, the V gene TRBV5-1, with 7 bases matching TRBD1. Germline CDR1 is SGHRS and CDR2 is YFSETQ. The CDR3 length is 14 residues. Trimming at V came to 4 bases and at J to 4 bases, leaving 7 bases not matched to a gene. The CDR3 region has the DNA TGCGCCAGCAGCCGGGGACAGCACCCCTATGGCTACACCTTC. Protein product: CASSRGQHPYGYTF.

V is TRBV7-2 and J is TRBJ1-1; D is perhaps TRBD1 (6 bases). This CDR3 has 15 amino acids. V was cut by 1 base and J by 10 bases, with 19 bases left in between. Per the germline V gene, CDR1 is SGHTA and CDR2 is FQGNSA. The CDR3 bases are TGTGCCAGCAGCTTAGATAGTGGGCAGAGCAGGGGAGCTTTCTTT. It specifies CASSLDSGQSRGAFF.

The rearrangement links TRBV19 to TRBJ1-6, with 8 nucleotides matching TRBD1. This CDR3 spans 15 amino acids. Germline loops: CDR1 LNHDA, CDR2 SQIVND (reference sequence). Trimming took 2 bases from V and 9 from J; bases not matched to a gene: 6. Here the CDR3 DNA reads TGTGCCAGTAGTATAACAGGGGGTTCCTCTTCACCCCTCCACTTT. Protein: CASSITGGSSSPLHF.

The rearrangement joins TRBV9 to TRBJ2-7, with a possible D match to TRBD2 (6 bases). The germline V gene encodes CDR1 SGDLS and CDR2 YYNGEE. This CDR3 is 15 amino acids long. V lost 4 bases and J lost 4, with 18 bases in between. The DNA of the CDR3 is TGTGCCAGCAGCCCCCAGGAGGGGAATGATTACGAGCAGTACTTC. It encodes CASSPQEGNDYEQYF. The whole variable domain, filled in from reference TRBV9 and TRBJ2-7, reads DSGVTQTPKHLITATGQRVTLRCSPRSGDLSVYWYQQSLDQGLQFLIQYYNGEERAKGNILERFSAQQFPDLHSELNLSSLELGDSALYFCASSPQEGNDYEQYFGPGTRLTVT.

This chain connects TRBV4-1 to TRBJ1-5; possibly TRBD1 for D (6 bases). CDR3 size: 13 residues. Germline V gene lookup returns CDR1 MGHRA and CDR2 YSYEKL. Trimming took off 2 bases at V and 7 bases at J, with 9 bases between the two ends. As DNA, the CDR3 is TGCGCCAGCAGCCAAAGAGGGGGACAGCCCCAGCATTTT. This sequence encodes CASSQRGGQPQHF.